A selection of T cell receptor beta chains follows, all from one sample in a study of blood T cell repertoires in COVID-19. The table came from immunoSEQ multiplex PCR; TCRdb's copy has only in-frame clones and leaves some out. The sample includes fewer than 300,000 clones, 70% to 90% of them seen just once. Sequencing was performed on PBMCs or T cells enriched from blood (not recorded which). The receptors shown here come from a woman in her 30s who had recovered from COVID-19. The CDR3 runs from the conserved cysteine through the conserved F or W. The D gene is left open where the match is weak. Expanded clones get a size class; other rows say once, few or many, or leave the size out.

TRBJ1-5 - - TRBV9 TGTGCCAGCAGCGTAGGCGTAGACAATCAGCCCCAGCATTTT CASSVGVDNQPQHF
TRBJ2-1 - - TRBV15 TGTGCCACTGCTGCCGGGAGTTACAATGAGCAGTTCTTC CATAAGSYNEQFF
TRBJ2-3 TRBD2 - TRBV7-9 TGTGCCAGCAGCACGGGACTAGCGGGGGGTTTGGCAGATACGCAGTATTTT CASSTGLAGGLADTQYF
TRBJ2-5 TRBD1 - TRBV7-3 TGTGCCAGCAGCTTAGGTACAGGGGTCTCGGAGACCCAGTACTTC CASSLGTGVSETQYF
TRBJ2-3 - few TRBV9 TGTGCCAGCAGCGTATCCGGGACTGAGGCGAATACGCAGTATTTT CASSVSGTEANTQYF
TRBJ1-2 - - TRBV30 TGTGCCTGGAGTGTGGGACACGGCTACACCTTC CAWSVGHGYTF
TRBJ2-7 TRBD2 - TRBV30 TGTGCCTGGAGTGGGACTAGCTCCTACGAGCAGTACTTC CAWSGTSSYEQYF
TRBJ2-1 TRBD1 - TRBV12-5 TGTGCTAGTGGCCTGGACAGGGTAGGGTACAATGAGCAGTTCTTC CASGLDRVGYNEQFF
TRBJ1-2 - - TRBV30 TGTGCCTGGAACTTCCGGGGTGGTCCTTATGGCTACACCTTC CAWNFRGGPYGYTF
TRBJ1-5 - - TRBV6-5 TGTGCCAGCAGTTCACGGGAGGGGGGGCCGGATCAGCCCCAGCATTTT CASSSREGGPDQPQHF
TRBJ2-7 - - TRBV28 TGTGCCAGCAGTTTATACAGGGACGAGCAGTACTTC CASSLYRDEQYF
TRBJ1-5 TRBD1 - TRBV12-5 TGTGCTAGTGGTTTCTCCCAAGGGACAGATTTTTTTCAGCCCCAGCATTTT CASGFSQGTDFFQPQHF
TRBJ2-3 TRBD2 few TRBV2 TGTGCCAGCAATCGTGCCGGGGAGGGTCCAGATACGCAGTATTTT CASNRAGEGPDTQYF
TRBJ2-7 TRBD1 - TRBV5-1 TGCGCCAGCAGCCCCCCCGGGACAGGTTACGAGCAGTACTTC CASSPPGTGYEQYF
TRBJ2-1 - - TRBV5-1 TGCGCCAGCAGCGTTAGCGGTTTTTCAAACCATGAGCAGTTCTTC CASSVSGFSNHEQFF
TRBJ1-2 - - TRBV20-1 TGCAGTGCCGGGAGAGGCTACACCTTC CSAGRGYTF
TRBJ2-2 - - TRBV7-3 TGTGCCAGCAGCTTATCGTCGACAGTGAACACCGGGGAGCTGTTTTTT CASSLSSTVNTGELFF
TRBJ1-1 - - TRBV25-1 TGTGCCATCCGGGGGGGGTTAATGAACACTGAAGCTTTCTTT CAIRGGLMNTEAFF
TRBJ2-3 TRBD2 - TRBV5-1 TGCGCCAGCAGCGCCGGGGGAGGGCTCACAGATACGCAGTATTTT CASSAGGGLTDTQYF
TRBJ2-2 TRBD2 many TRBV5-6 TGTGCCAGCAGCTTGGGGCCCGCGGGGGCGAACACCGGGGAGCTGTTTTTT CASSLGPAGANTGELFF
TRBJ2-1 TRBD2 - TRBV4-1 TGCGCCAGCAGCCAAGATCCCACTAGCGATGAGCAGTTCTTC CASSQDPTSDEQFF
TRBJ2-1 - few TRBV4-2 TGTGCCAGCAGCCAAAACCCCAAAATAGATGAGCAGTTCTTC CASSQNPKIDEQFF
TRBJ2-7 TRBD2 - TRBV20-1 TGCAGTGCTAGTCTTTCCGGGAGGGGTCACGAGCAGTACTTC CSASLSGRGHEQYF
TRBJ1-1 TRBD1 - TRBV28 TGTGCCAGCAGTCCCCGACAGGGAGGCCCTATGAACACTGAAGCTTTCTTT CASSPRQGGPMNTEAFF
TRBJ2-1 TRBD1 - TRBV24-1 TGTGCCACCAGTGAGCGCCCCGACAGGGGAAATGAGCAGTTCTTC CATSERPDRGNEQFF
TRBJ2-3 - once TRBV7-2 TGTGCCAGCAGCTCGCAATCTAGTGGCACAGATACGCAGTATTTT CASSSQSSGTDTQYF
TRBJ2-6 - - TRBV6-1 TGTGCCAGCAGTGATATTCCCCGAGTCTCTGGGGCCAACGTCCTGACTTTC CASSDIPRVSGANVLTF
TRBJ2-1 TRBD2 - TRBV5-8 TGTGCCAGCGTGCCCTGGGCGCTAGCGGATAGCAATGAGCAGTTCTTC CASVPWALADSNEQFF
TRBJ1-1 TRBD1 - TRBV5-1 TGCGCCAGCAGCTGGGGTTTCGGACAGGGAAACACTGAAGCTTTCTTT CASSWGFGQGNTEAFF
TRBJ1-4 TRBD1 - TRBV5-6 TGTGCCAGCAGCTATCGGACAGGAAGAAATGAAAAACTGTTTTTT CASSYRTGRNEKLFF
TRBJ1-2 TRBD1 - TRBV9 TGTGCCAGCAGCGCACTCTGGACAGGGGGCGGCTATGGCTACACCTTC CASSALWTGGGYGYTF
TRBJ2-7 - - TRBV5-1 TGCGCCAGCAGGGCAAGTTACGAGCAGTACTTC CASRASYEQYF
TRBJ1-5 - - TRBV29-1 TGCAGCGTCGCCGGGGATGGCAATCAGCCCCAGCATTTT CSVAGDGNQPQHF
TRBJ1-2 TRBD1 - TRBV19 TGTGCCAGTAATCCAGGGACAGGAACTATCGGCTACACCTTC CASNPGTGTIGYTF
TRBJ1-1 TRBD1 - TRBV29-1 TGCAGCGTTGAAGATAGGTCCAGGGGGGTGAACACTGAAGCTTTCTTT CSVEDRSRGVNTEAFF
TRBJ2-3 - - TRBV27 TGTGCCAGCAGCCAATTGGAGTGGAGGGGAACAGATACGCAGTATTTT CASSQLEWRGTDTQYF
TRBJ2-3 - - TRBV11-2 TGTGCCAGCAGCTTATTGGGGGGACTTCTCACAGATACGCAGTATTTT CASSLLGGLLTDTQYF
TRBJ1-1 - - TRBV6-7 TGTGCCAGCAGTTACTCTATGACAGAAAACACTGAAGCTTTCTTT CASSYSMTENTEAFF
TRBJ1-4 - - TRBV21-1 TGTGCCAGCAGCAACGGGGTTATTAATGAAAAACTGTTTTTT CASSNGVINEKLFF
TRBJ2-7 TRBD2 - TRBV9 TGTGCCAGCAGCGTAGCGACTAGCGGGAGTTCCTACGAGCAGTACTTC CASSVATSGSSYEQYF
TRBJ1-1 TRBD1 - TRBV5-1 TGCGCCAGCAGCTTTGGGACAGCCACTGAAGCTTTCTTT CASSFGTATEAFF
TRBJ1-1 - - TRBV4-2 TGTGCCAGCAGCCAAAAATTCGGGGGGAAGAACACTGAAGCTTTCTTT CASSQKFGGKNTEAFF
TRBJ2-7 TRBD1 - TRBV10-3 TGTGCCATCCAGGGACAGGGTAACTACGAGCAGTACTTC CAIQGQGNYEQYF
TRBJ1-6 TRBD1 - TRBV30 TGTGCCTGGAGAGAAACAAACCGGGACAGGGGTTCACCCCTCCACTTT CAWRETNRDRGSPLHF
TRBJ2-1 TRBD2 - TRBV15 TGTGCCACCAGCAGAGAAACCCTAGCGGGAGGGAAGAATGAGCAGTTCTTC CATSRETLAGGKNEQFF
TRBJ1-5 - - TRBV21-1 TGTGCCAGCAGCAGGGACAGGGTCAATCAGCCCCAGCATTTT CASSRDRVNQPQHF
TRBJ1-5 - few TRBV28 TGTGCCAGCACCTCTCTTGTTAACTTCAATCAGCCCCAGCATTTT CASTSLVNFNQPQHF
TRBJ1-4 - few TRBV19 TGTGCCACCGCGGACAGCATTAACGAAAAACTGTTTTTT CATADSINEKLFF
TRBJ2-7 TRBD1 - TRBV15 TGTGCCACCAGCAGAGATAAGGGGACAGGGAATAAAGATACCTACGAGCAGTACTTC CATSRDKGTGNKDTYEQYF
TRBJ2-1 - - TRBV5-4 TGTGCCAGCAGCTTGGATACAGATTACTCCTACAATGAGCAGTTCTTC CASSLDTDYSYNEQFF
TRBJ1-6 - - TRBV18 TGTGCCAGCTCATCCCAGAATAATTCACCCCTCCACTTT CASSSQNNSPLHF
TRBJ1-2 - few TRBV10-3 TGTGCCATCAGCAACAAGACAAGTTTCTATGGCTACACCTTC CAISNKTSFYGYTF
TRBJ1-6 - - TRBV2 TGTGCCAGCAGTGAGCGGGCAGCTTCTTATAATTCACCCCTCCACTTT CASSERAASYNSPLHF
TRBJ1-1 - - TRBV25-1 TGTGCCAGCAGTGGCGAGGGACATCGGGACACTGAAGCTTTCTTT CASSGEGHRDTEAFF
TRBJ1-1 - - TRBV7-6 TGTGCCAGCAGCTTTGGGGGCGTAGAGGGAGCTTTCTTT CASSFGGVEGAFF